The 15 T cell receptor beta chains presented below share a single source sample, sequenced in a study of Ad26.COV2.S vaccination and SARS-CoV-2 variants (dated by TCRdb to 2020 to 2023). The treatment or condition label here, explained by the study, means: some 20 received Ad26.COV2.S at low or high dose, single or two shots; five or six received placebo; per-sample allocation not given. For vaccine and placebo recipients, repertoires were sequenced using samples collected on day 63 after the first injection. The library was generated by the immunoSEQ multiplex PCR assay. TCRdb holds this immuneACCESS table with in-frame rearrangements only. Some clones are missing; in checked studies, unresolved V genes explain under half, and the rest has no known cause. In all, the sample holds more than 250,000 clones, and 70% to 90% of those were seen once. The top ten constitute approximately 3.3% of the sample.

Material: peripheral blood, obtained in a trial of Ad26.COV2.S vaccine versus placebo. The receptors originated from a person aged 18-60 years who received the Ad26.COV2.S COVID-19 vaccine or a placebo.

The chain employs TRBV7-2 and TRBJ2-7; no definite D call. This CDR3 region has 13 residues. The V and J ends lost 0 bases and 6 bases respectively, with 9 bases between them. Germline V lookup: CDR1 SGHTA, CDR2 FQGNSA. The CDR3 DNA follows: TGTGCCAGCAGCTTAGCGAGGCCTCTCGAGCAGTACTTC. Amino acid sequence: CASSLARPLEQYF. The full variable domain, in which reference TRBV7-2 and TRBJ2-7 provide the parts outside the CDR3, is GAGVSQSPSNKVTEKGKDVELRCDPISGHTALYWYRQSLGQGLEFLIYFQGNSAPDKSGLPSDRFSAERTGGSVSTLTIQRTQQEDSAVYLCASSLARPLEQYFGPGTRLTVT.

V usage is TRBV3-1 (or the pseudogene TRBV3-2) and J usage is TRBJ2-5, with 7 positions matching TRBD2. The CDR3 has 14 residues. V shed 5 bases and J 7 bases; nucleotides not matched to a gene: 10. The V gene's germline CDR1 is LGHDT and CDR2 YNNKEL (reference sequence). CDR3 loop: CASSSGLVDGTQYF. In DNA form, the CDR3 reads TGTGCCAGCAGCTCCGGACTAGTAGATGGGACCCAGTACTTC.

This clone was observed a handful of times. This chain links TRBV7-3 with TRBJ2-1; the match to TRBD2 covers 13 bases. V dropped 5 bases and J dropped 9; count of bases not matched to a gene: 10. CDR1 SGHTA and CDR2 FQGTGA come from the germline V gene. The CDR3 contains 16 residues. The CDR3 sequence: CASSPSTSGGRVEQFF. CDR3 DNA sequence: TGTGCCAGCAGCCCTTCGACTAGCGGGGGGCGGGTTGAGCAGTTCTTC.

This clone came up a few times. The junction departs from the called germline gene at one end, perhaps through a read error. J is TRBJ2-1 and V is TRBV19; TRBD2 agrees at 7 bases. CDR3 length: 13 residues. Germline values: CDR1 LNHDA, CDR2 SQIVND (reference sequence). CDR3: CASSPREASGSLF. In DNA form, the CDR3 reads TGTGCCAGTAGTCCACGGGAGGCTAGCGGCTCGCTCTTC.

Many counts were recorded for this clone. The rearrangement links TRBV18 to TRBJ1-2, with 8 bases fitting TRBD1. V lost 5 bases to trimming and J lost 11 bases; unmatched junction nucleotides: 7. CDR1 is KGHSH and CDR2 is LQKENI in the germline V gene. This CDR3 is built from 12 residues. The CDR3: CASSLRTGLYTF. For the CDR3, the DNA is TGTGCCAGCTCATTAAGGACAGGGTTATACACCTTC. Filled out from reference TRBV18 and TRBJ1-2, the complete variable domain reads NAGVMQNPRHLVRRRGQEARLRCSPMKGHSHVYWYRQLPEEGLKFMVYLQKENIIDESGMPKERFSAEFPKEGPSILRIQQVVRGDSAAYFCASSLRTGLYTFGSGTRLTVV.

The genes are TRBV19 and TRBJ2-2, with TRBD2 matching 11 bases. V lost 5 bases, J lost 2 bases, and 7 bases stayed unmatched. Germline V gives CDR1 LNHDA, CDR2 SQIVND (reference sequence). This CDR3 comprises 17 residues. CDR3 DNA sequence: TGTGCCAGTAGTTATACTAGCGGGAGCGCCAACACCGGGGAGCTGTTTTTT. It encodes CASSYTSGSANTGELFF. Based on the CDR3 plus reference TRBV19 and TRBJ2-2, the full variable domain is DGGITQSPKYLFRKEGQNVTLSCEQNLNHDAMYWYRQDPGQGLRLIYYSQIVNDFQKGDIAEGYSVSREKKESFPLTVTSAQKNPTAFYLCASSYTSGSANTGELFFGEGSRLTVL.

In its sample, this clone was seen once. Germline and junction disagree at one end, which may indicate a read error. This chain connects TRBV11-2 to TRBJ2-3; no reliable D call. The CDR3 has 14 residues. Looked up from germline, CDR1 is SGHAT and CDR2 is FQNNGV. The CDR3 spells CASTLDGSTDTQYF. CDR3 DNA sequence: TGTGCCAGCACCTTAGATGGGAGCACAGATACGCAGTATTTT.

The chain is built from TRBV20-1 and TRBJ1-3; no firm D call. With 5 bases removed from V and 5 bases from J, the gap between germline ends came to 7 bases. The germline gives CDR1 DFQATT, CDR2 SNEGSKA (reference sequence). The CDR3 sequence is 11 residues long. The DNA for the CDR3 is TGCAGTGCTTATACACGAAACACCATATATTTT. It codes for CSAYTRNTIYF.

The chain links TRBV19 to TRBJ1-5; weak D call: TRBD1 (5 bases). The V and J ends lost 10 bases and 0 bases respectively, with 13 bases between them. The CDR3 length is 14 residues. CDR1 is LNHDA, CDR2 SQIVND, per germline (reference sequence). CDR3 sequence reads: CATGGGLSNQPQHF. The CDR3 DNA reads TGTGCCACTGGGGGGGGACTTAGCAATCAGCCCCAGCATTTT.

The CDR3 DNA sequence: TGTGCCAGCAGCAAAGGGATCTCGGGGGACGAGCAGTACTTC. Translated: CASSKGISGDEQYF. The chain combines TRBV13 with TRBJ2-7, with D possibly matching TRBD2 (6 bases). Trimming shortened V by 5 bases and J by 5 bases, and 16 bases separated the two germline ends. Per germline, CDR1 PRHDT and CDR2 FYEKMQ (reference sequence). The CDR3 extends over 14 amino acids. The full variable domain, in which reference TRBV13 and TRBJ2-7 provide the parts outside the CDR3, is AAGVIQSPRHLIKEKRETATLKCYPIPRHDTVYWYQQGPGQDPQFLISFYEKMQSDKGSIPDRFSAQQFSDYHSELNMSSLELGDSALYFCASSKGISGDEQYFGPGTRLTVT.

V usage is TRBV5-4 and J usage is TRBJ2-5, with TRBD2 matching 10 bases. After removal of 5 bases from V and 1 base from J, the junction contained 11 bases not matched to a gene. The CDR3 contains 17 residues. Looked up from germline, CDR1 is SGHNT and CDR2 is YYREEE (reference sequence). This CDR3 is CASSSGGAGGLQETQYF. CDR3 DNA: TGTGCCAGCAGTTCCGGCGGAGCGGGAGGGCTCCAAGAGACCCAGTACTTC.

The chain couples TRBV12-3 or TRBV12-4 to TRBJ1-6, with D perhaps matching TRBD1 (5 bases). This CDR3 is 13 amino acids long. V was cut by 5 bases and J by 5 bases, with 7 bases left in between. The CDR3 is CASSRGDNSPLHF. Written as DNA, the CDR3 is TGTGCCAGCAGTCGGGGGGATAATTCACCCCTCCACTTT.

This chain links TRBV21-1 with TRBJ2-2; TRBD2 is the table's D call and was not checked against the DNA. TRBV21-1 is assigned pseudogene status. This CDR3 comprises 16 residues. In nucleotides, the CDR3 is TGTGCCAGCAGCAAAGTTGAGGGTCTGAACACCGGGGAGCTGTTTTTT. It codes for CASSKVEGLNTGELFF.

The rearrangement joins TRBV13 to TRBJ2-1; D is uncertain. V was cut by 4 bases and J by 0 bases, with 10 bases left in between. Germline assignment: CDR1 PRHDT and CDR2 FYEKMQ (reference sequence). CDR3 length: 15 residues. CDR3 sequence reads: CASSSRPSSYNEQFF. In DNA, the CDR3 is TGTGCCAGCAGCTCCCGACCAAGCTCCTACAATGAGCAGTTCTTC.

V usage is TRBV3-1 (or the pseudogene TRBV3-2) and J usage is TRBJ2-2; D unclear. Per the germline V gene, CDR1 is LGHDT and CDR2 is YNNKEL (reference sequence). Trimming took off 1 base at V and 8 bases at J, with 11 bases between the two ends. CDR3 size: 14 residues. CDR3 loop: CASSQGSGMGELFF. CDR3 sequence (DNA): TGTGCCAGCAGCCAAGGTTCGGGTATGGGGGAGCTGTTTTTT.